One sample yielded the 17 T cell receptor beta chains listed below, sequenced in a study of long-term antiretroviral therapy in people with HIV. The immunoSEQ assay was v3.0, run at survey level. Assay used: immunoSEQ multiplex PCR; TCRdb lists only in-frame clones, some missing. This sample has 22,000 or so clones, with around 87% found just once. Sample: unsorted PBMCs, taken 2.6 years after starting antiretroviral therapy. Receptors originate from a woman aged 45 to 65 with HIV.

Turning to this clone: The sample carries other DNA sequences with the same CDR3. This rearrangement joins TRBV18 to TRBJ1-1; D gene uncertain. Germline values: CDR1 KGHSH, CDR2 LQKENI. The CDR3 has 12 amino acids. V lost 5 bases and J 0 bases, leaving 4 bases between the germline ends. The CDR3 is CASSGMNTEAFF. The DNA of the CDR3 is TGTGCCAGCTCAGGAATGAACACTGAAGCTTTCTTT.

The CDR3 region has the DNA TGCGCCAGCAGCTTGGGGGAGACAGGGGGCGCGGACGGGGAGCTGTTTTTT. Protein product: CASSLGETGGADGELFF. The rearrangement links TRBV5-1 to TRBJ2-2; 10 positions agree with TRBD1. The trim removed 0 bases at V and 7 bases at J, leaving 9 bases unmatched. Germline V gene sequence: CDR1 SGHRS, CDR2 YFSETQ. There are 17 residues in the CDR3.

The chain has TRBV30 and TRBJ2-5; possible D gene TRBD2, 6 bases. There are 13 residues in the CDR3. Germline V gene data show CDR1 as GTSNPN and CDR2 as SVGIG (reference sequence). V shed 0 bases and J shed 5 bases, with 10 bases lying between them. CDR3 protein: CAWSVHGGETQYF. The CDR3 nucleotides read TGTGCCTGGAGTGTACATGGGGGGGAGACCCAGTACTTC.

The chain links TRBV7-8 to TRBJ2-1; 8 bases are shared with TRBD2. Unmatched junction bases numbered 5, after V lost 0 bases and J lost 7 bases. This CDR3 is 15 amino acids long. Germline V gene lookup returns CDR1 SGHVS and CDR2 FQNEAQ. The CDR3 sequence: CASSLASGIVNEQFF. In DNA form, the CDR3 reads TGTGCCAGCAGCTTAGCTAGCGGGATTGTAAATGAGCAGTTCTTC.

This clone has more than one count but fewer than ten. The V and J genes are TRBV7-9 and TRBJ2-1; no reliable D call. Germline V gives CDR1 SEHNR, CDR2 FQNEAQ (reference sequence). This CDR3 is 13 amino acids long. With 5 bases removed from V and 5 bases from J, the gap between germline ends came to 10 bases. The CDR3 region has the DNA TGTGCCAGCAGCCTCCTTAGCAACAATGAGCAGTTCTTC. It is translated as CASSLLSNNEQFF. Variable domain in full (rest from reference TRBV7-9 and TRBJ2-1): DTGVSQNPRHKITKRGQNVTFRCDPISEHNRLYWYRQTLGQGPEFLTYFQNEAQLEKSRLLSDRFSAERPKGSFSTLEIQRTEQGDSAMYLCASSLLSNNEQFFGPGTRLTVL.

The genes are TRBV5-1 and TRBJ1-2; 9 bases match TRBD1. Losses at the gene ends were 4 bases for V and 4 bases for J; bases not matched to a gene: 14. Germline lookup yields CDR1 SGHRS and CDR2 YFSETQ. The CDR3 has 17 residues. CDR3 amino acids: CASSLRQGEAARYGYTF. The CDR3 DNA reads TGCGCCAGCAGCCTTCGACAGGGGGAAGCCGCTCGCTATGGCTACACCTTC.

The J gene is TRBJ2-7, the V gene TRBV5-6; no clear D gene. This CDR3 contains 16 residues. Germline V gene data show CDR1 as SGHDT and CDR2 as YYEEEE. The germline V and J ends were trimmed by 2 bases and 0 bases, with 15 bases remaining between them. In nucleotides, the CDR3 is TGTGCCAGCAGCTTTCGTTTCAGTGGTTTCTCCTACGAGCAGTACTTC. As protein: CASSFRFSGFSYEQYF.

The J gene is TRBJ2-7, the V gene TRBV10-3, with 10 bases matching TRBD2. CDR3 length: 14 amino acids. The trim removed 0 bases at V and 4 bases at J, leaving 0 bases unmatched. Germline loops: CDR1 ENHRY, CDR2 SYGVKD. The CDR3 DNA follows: TGTGCCATCAGTGAGTCGACTAGCGGGTACGAGCAGTACTTC. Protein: CAISESTSGYEQYF.

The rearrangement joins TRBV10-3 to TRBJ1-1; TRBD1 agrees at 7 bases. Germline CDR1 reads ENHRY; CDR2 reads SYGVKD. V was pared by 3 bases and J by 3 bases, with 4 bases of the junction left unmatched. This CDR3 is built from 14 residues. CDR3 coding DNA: TGTGCCATCAGTGACAGGGGGGGGGACACTGAAGCTTTCTTT. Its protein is CAISDRGGDTEAFF.

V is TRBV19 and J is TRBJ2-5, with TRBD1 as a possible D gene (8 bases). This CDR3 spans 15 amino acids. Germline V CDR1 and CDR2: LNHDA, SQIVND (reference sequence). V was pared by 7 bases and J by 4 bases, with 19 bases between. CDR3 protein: CASNPGGTGGETQYF. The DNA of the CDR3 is TGTGCCAGTAACCCCGGGGGGACAGGTGGAGAGACCCAGTACTTC.

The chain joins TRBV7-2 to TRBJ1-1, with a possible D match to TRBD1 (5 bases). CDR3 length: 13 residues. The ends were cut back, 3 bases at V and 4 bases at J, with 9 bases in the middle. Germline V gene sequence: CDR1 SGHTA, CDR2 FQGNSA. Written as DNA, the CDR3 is TGTGCCAGCAGCTTTGAGGGGAGCACTGAAGCTTTCTTT. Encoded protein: CASSFEGSTEAFF.

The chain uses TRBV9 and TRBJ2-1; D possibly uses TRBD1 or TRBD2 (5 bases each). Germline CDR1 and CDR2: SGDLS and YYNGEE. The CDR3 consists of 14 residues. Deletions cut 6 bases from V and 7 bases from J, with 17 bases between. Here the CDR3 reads CASIKGSSGNEQFF. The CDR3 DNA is TGTGCCAGCATCAAGGGGTCGTCGGGGAATGAGCAGTTCTTC.

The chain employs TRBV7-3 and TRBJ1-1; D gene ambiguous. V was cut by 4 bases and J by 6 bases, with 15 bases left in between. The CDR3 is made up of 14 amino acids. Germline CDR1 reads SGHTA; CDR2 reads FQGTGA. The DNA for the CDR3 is TGTGCCAGCAGCTATCAACCAGGAGTCCCTGAAGCTTTCTTT. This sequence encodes CASSYQPGVPEAFF.

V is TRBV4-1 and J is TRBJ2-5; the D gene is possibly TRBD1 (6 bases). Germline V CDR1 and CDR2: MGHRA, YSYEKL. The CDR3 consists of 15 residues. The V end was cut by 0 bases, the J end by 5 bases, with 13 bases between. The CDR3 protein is CASSQEGQGYETQYF. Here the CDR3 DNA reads TGCGCCAGCAGCCAAGAGGGGCAGGGGTACGAGACCCAGTACTTC.

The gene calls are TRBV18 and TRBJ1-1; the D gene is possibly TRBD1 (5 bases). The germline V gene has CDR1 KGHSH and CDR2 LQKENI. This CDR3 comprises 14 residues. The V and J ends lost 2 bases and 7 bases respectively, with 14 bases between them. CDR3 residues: CASSPNSGRSEAFF. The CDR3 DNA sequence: TGTGCCAGCTCACCAAACTCAGGGAGAAGTGAAGCTTTCTTT. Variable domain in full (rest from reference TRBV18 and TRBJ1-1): NAGVMQNPRHLVRRRGQEARLRCSPMKGHSHVYWYRQLPEEGLKFMVYLQKENIIDESGMPKERFSAEFPKEGPSILRIQQVVRGDSAAYFCASSPNSGRSEAFFGQGTRLTVV.

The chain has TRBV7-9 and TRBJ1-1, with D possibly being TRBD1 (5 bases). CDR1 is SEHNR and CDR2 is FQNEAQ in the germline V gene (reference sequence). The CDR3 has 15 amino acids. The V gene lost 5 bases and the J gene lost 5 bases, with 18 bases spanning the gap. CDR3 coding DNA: TGTGCCAGCAGCCGAACCGGGACCCCGGGGACTGAAGCTTTCTTT. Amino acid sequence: CASSRTGTPGTEAFF. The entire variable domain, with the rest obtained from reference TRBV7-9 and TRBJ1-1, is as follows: DTGVSQNPRHKITKRGQNVTFRCDPISEHNRLYWYRQTLGQGPEFLTYFQNEAQLEKSRLLSDRFSAERPKGSFSTLEIQRTEQGDSAMYLCASSRTGTPGTEAFFGQGTRLTVV.

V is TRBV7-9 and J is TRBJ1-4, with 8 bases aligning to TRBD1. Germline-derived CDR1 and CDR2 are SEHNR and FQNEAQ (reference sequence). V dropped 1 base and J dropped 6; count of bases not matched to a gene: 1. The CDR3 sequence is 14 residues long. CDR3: CASSLGTGHEKLFF. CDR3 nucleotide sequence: TGTGCCAGCAGCTTAGGGACAGGGCATGAAAAACTGTTTTTT.